This is a list of T cell receptor beta chains from one sample in a study of CXCR3-negative and CXCR3-positive naive CD8 T cells. With the 5' RACE reads reprocessed, TCRdb shows one record per CDR3 protein and no DNA. The sample table includes 55,000 to 70,000 distinct CDR3 sequences. The sample comprised memory CD8+ T cells from blood. These receptors all come from a human donor in good health. Some clones in this sample may be carry-over from other donors' samples. CDR3s include the opening cysteine and the closing phenylalanine or tryptophan. Fields, in order: V gene, J gene, CDR3 protein.

v_call: TRBV5-1; j_call: TRBJ2-1; cdr3_aa: CASSLDGGSSYNEQFF
v_call: TRBV29-1; j_call: TRBJ2-1; cdr3_aa: CSVGELSNEQFF
v_call: TRBV11-2; j_call: TRBJ1-4; cdr3_aa: CASSLDGLGKLFF
v_call: TRBV29-1; j_call: TRBJ2-1; cdr3_aa: CSVLDRNEQFF
v_call: TRBV4-1; j_call: TRBJ1-2; cdr3_aa: CASSQPTGTTNGYTF
v_call: TRBV6-2/TRBV6-3; j_call: TRBJ2-2; cdr3_aa: CASSLVGSVTGELFF
v_call: TRBV11-3; j_call: TRBJ2-2; cdr3_aa: CASSLGSSLRTGELFF
v_call: TRBV4-3; j_call: TRBJ2-1; cdr3_aa: CASSQNVRVTYNEQFF
v_call: TRBV13; j_call: TRBJ2-3; cdr3_aa: CASSLGLTDTQYF
v_call: TRBV28; j_call: TRBJ2-5; cdr3_aa: CASSSRGVGETQYF
v_call: TRBV9; j_call: TRBJ2-1; cdr3_aa: CASSVSGAGGLYNEQFF
v_call: TRBV29-1; j_call: TRBJ2-1; cdr3_aa: CSGGTFGNEQFF
v_call: TRBV7-9; j_call: TRBJ2-3; cdr3_aa: CASMDRAEPDTQYF
v_call: TRBV7-3; j_call: TRBJ1-5; cdr3_aa: CASSYPGQPQHF
v_call: TRBV20-1; j_call: TRBJ1-5; cdr3_aa: CSARLKPGQGYDSNQPQHF
v_call: TRBV7-6; j_call: TRBJ2-7; cdr3_aa: CASSPGQGGYEQYF
v_call: TRBV20-1; j_call: TRBJ1-1; cdr3_aa: CSARGHRETEAFF
v_call: TRBV13; j_call: TRBJ2-7; cdr3_aa: CASRSGRGEFPYEQYF
v_call: TRBV30; j_call: TRBJ2-7; cdr3_aa: CAWNLNRGHEQYF
v_call: TRBV14; j_call: TRBJ2-1; cdr3_aa: CASSNRTWSGEQFF
v_call: TRBV7-8; j_call: TRBJ2-7; cdr3_aa: CASSSRGGEYEQYF
v_call: TRBV10-3; j_call: TRBJ1-1; cdr3_aa: CAISPIGQGVNTEAFF
v_call: TRBV4-3; j_call: TRBJ1-2; cdr3_aa: CASSQRDHYGYTF
v_call: TRBV2; j_call: TRBJ2-7; cdr3_aa: CASRTGGSNEQYF
v_call: TRBV27; j_call: TRBJ1-5; cdr3_aa: CASSLQGAGQPQHF
v_call: TRBV29-1; j_call: TRBJ2-1; cdr3_aa: CSAASSSGRRSEQFF
v_call: TRBV14; j_call: TRBJ2-2; cdr3_aa: CASSPWLGQRNTGELFF
v_call: TRBV29-1; j_call: TRBJ1-2; cdr3_aa: CSSEGAGGGYTF
v_call: TRBV12-3/TRBV12-4; j_call: TRBJ2-7; cdr3_aa: CASSLESYEQYF
v_call: TRBV7-9; j_call: TRBJ2-7; cdr3_aa: CASSGELAGVKSGYEQYF
v_call: TRBV2; j_call: TRBJ1-1; cdr3_aa: CASVYGTANTEAFF
v_call: TRBV4-1; j_call: TRBJ2-2; cdr3_aa: CASSHKQGLAPEELFF